This passage covers 17 T cell receptor beta chains from one sample sequenced in a study of PD-1 blockade in classical Hodgkin lymphoma. Using immunoSEQ multiplex PCR, the repertoire was profiled, and TCRdb retains in-frame clones only, with some absent. The sample has tens of thousands of clones, just under 80% seen once; the top ten hold roughly 12%. All patients experienced relapse after autologous stem cell transplantation, and brentuximab vedotin exposure was variable. The sample was peripheral blood mononuclear cells (PBMCs), taken at baseline. These receptors came from a human donor with classical Hodgkin lymphoma.

The chain has TRBV11-2 and TRBJ2-2; D not resolved. This CDR3 is 11 amino acids long. V shed 5 bases and J shed 8 bases, with 6 bases lying between them. Germline V gene lookup returns CDR1 SGHAT and CDR2 FQNNGV. In DNA, the CDR3 is TGTGCCAGCAGCCCTTTAGGGGAGCTGTTTTTT. It encodes CASSPLGELFF.

CDR3 sequence: CASTVAPYTEAFF. The CDR3 DNA is TGTGCCAGCACCGTCGCCCCTTACACTGAAGCTTTCTTT. The chain has TRBV6-6 and TRBJ1-1; D call uncertain. Trimming took 7 bases from V and 3 from J, leaving 12 bases between them. CDR3 length: 13 amino acids. Germline CDR1 reads MNHNY; CDR2 reads SVGAGI (reference sequence).

This clone appeared a single time. The chain has TRBV7-2 and TRBJ1-2; D gene uncertain. V lost 9 bases and J lost 5, with 25 bases in between. Germline CDR1 reads SGHTA; CDR2 reads FQGNSA. The CDR3 contains 16 residues. The chain's CDR3 is CASFGIGSTEGYGYTF. CDR3 DNA: TGTGCCAGTTTCGGCATTGGTAGTACGGAGGGTTATGGCTACACCTTC.

The chain couples TRBV7-2 to TRBJ2-7; D is possibly TRBD1 (5 bases). This CDR3 spans 12 amino acids. Trimming pared 0 bases from V and 5 bases from J, leaving 5 bases between. Germline V gene sequence: CDR1 SGHTA, CDR2 FQGNSA. As DNA, the CDR3 is TGTGCCAGCAGCTTAGCAGGGGACGAGCAGTACTTC. Translating gives CASSLAGDEQYF.

J is TRBJ1-1 and V is TRBV4-3; D uncertain. The V end was cut by 4 bases, the J end by 3 bases, with 21 bases between. From germline, CDR1 is LGHNA and CDR2 YSLEER. There are 17 residues in the CDR3. For the CDR3, the DNA is TGCGCCAGCAGCCCCAAAGTAGACTGGGAGATGGACACTGAAGCTTTCTTT. Amino acids: CASSPKVDWEMDTEAFF.

This chain links TRBV7-2 with TRBJ2-7; D possibly corresponds to TRBD2 (6 bases). The V end was cut by 3 bases, the J end by 4 bases, with 16 bases between. This CDR3 is built from 15 residues. Germline-derived CDR1 and CDR2 are SGHTA and FQGNSA. CDR3 DNA sequence: TGTGCCAGCAGCTTCAGGAGGGCCGGGGCTTACGAGCAGTACTTC. This translates into CASSFRRAGAYEQYF.

The rearrangement joins TRBV6-1 to TRBJ2-7; D is possibly TRBD1 or TRBD2 (5 bases each). CDR1 and CDR2 from the germline V gene are MNHNS and SASEGT. The germline V and J ends were trimmed by 4 bases and 2 bases, with 6 bases remaining between them. This CDR3 has 12 amino acids. This chain's CDR3 is CASSGGTYEQYF. The CDR3 nucleotides are TGTGCCAGCAGTGGGGGGACCTACGAGCAGTACTTC.

The chain joins TRBV5-1 to TRBJ1-6; 8 bases align to TRBD1. Germline CDR1 SGHRS, CDR2 YFSETQ. V was pared by 9 bases and J by 6 bases, with 11 bases of the junction left unmatched. The CDR3 has 15 amino acids. The CDR3 here is CATGTGDSTNSPLHF. In nucleotides, the CDR3 is TGCGCCACCGGGACAGGCGACTCTACTAATTCACCCCTCCACTTT.

V usage is TRBV11-2 and J usage is TRBJ1-1, with D hard to call. CDR1 is SGHAT and CDR2 is FQNNGV in the germline V gene. The CDR3 has 14 residues. Trimming removed 5 bases from V and 6 bases from J, with 16 bases in between. CDR3 in amino acids: CASSTRTALPEAFF. In DNA, the CDR3 is TGTGCCAGCAGCACCCGGACGGCCCTCCCTGAAGCTTTCTTT.

The chain employs TRBV6-6 and TRBJ2-3; perhaps TRBD2 as D (7 bases). This CDR3 region has 15 residues. Germline CDR1 MNHNY, CDR2 SVGAGI (reference sequence). Trimming removed 6 bases at V and 1 base at J, with 14 bases between. CDR3 in DNA: TGTGCCAGCAGCCAACCGGGGGGCCGCACAGATACGCAGTATTTT. Its translation is CASSQPGGRTDTQYF.

DNA for the CDR3: TGTGCCAGCAGTTACGTGGGCATCGGGGAGCTGTTTTTT. Translating it yields CASSYVGIGELFF. The chain joins TRBV6-6 to TRBJ2-2; D call uncertain. CDR3 size: 13 residues. The germline CDR1 and CDR2 sequences are MNHNY and SVGAGI (reference sequence). Trimming shortened V by 2 bases and J by 7 bases, and 8 bases separated the two germline ends.

The chain links TRBV5-6 to TRBJ2-5, with 9 bases that match TRBD2. Losses at the gene ends were 0 bases for V and 4 bases for J; bases not matched to a gene: 7. Looked up from germline, CDR1 is SGHDT and CDR2 is YYEEEE. The CDR3 is 16 amino acids. CDR3 coding DNA: TGTGCCAGCAGCTTGGGGATTAGCGGGGGTTTAGAGACCCAGTACTTC. It is translated as CASSLGISGGLETQYF.

This clone turned up a few times. V and J are TRBV6-1 and TRBJ2-1, with TRBD1 as a possible D gene (6 bases). CDR1 MNHNS and CDR2 SASEGT come from the germline V gene. Trimming cost V 7 bases and J 3 bases, with 16 bases left between them. The CDR3 length is 15 residues. CDR3 coding DNA: TGTGCCAGCACTTTCCTCAGGGGTTACTACAATGAGCAGTTCTTC. It is translated as CASTFLRGYYNEQFF.

The chain carries TRBV4-3 and TRBJ2-1; 11 bases line up with TRBD2. Looked up from germline, CDR1 is LGHNA and CDR2 is YSLEER. V shed 0 bases and J 14 bases; nucleotides not matched to a gene: 12. This CDR3 spans 16 amino acids. The CDR3 here is CASSQEALAGAAEKFF. The CDR3, as DNA: TGCGCCAGCAGCCAAGAAGCACTAGCGGGGGCCGCGGAGAAGTTCTTC.

The rearrangement uses TRBV10-1 and TRBJ1-2; TRBD1 is a possible D gene (6 bases). Germline values: CDR1 WNHNN, CDR2 SYGVQD (reference sequence). V was shortened by 10 bases and J by 6 bases, with 18 bases between the two germline ends. The CDR3 consists of 13 residues. The CDR3 sequence: CAKSPGTYNGYTF. As DNA, the CDR3 is TGCGCCAAATCTCCCGGGACATATAATGGCTACACCTTC.

J is TRBJ2-1 and V is TRBV19; 14 nucleotides match TRBD2. The V and J ends lost 4 bases and 9 bases, in that order; junction bases with no gene match: 11. The CDR3 contains 17 residues. In germline, CDR1 is LNHDA, CDR2 SQIVND (reference sequence). The CDR3: CASSNPGTSGGEVEQFF. The DNA for the CDR3 is TGTGCCAGTAGTAACCCGGGGACTAGCGGGGGCGAGGTTGAGCAGTTCTTC.

The genes are TRBV6-1 and TRBJ1-2, with 7 bases lining up with TRBD1. Germline V gene sequence: CDR1 MNHNS, CDR2 SASEGT. V dropped 5 bases and J dropped 6; count of bases not matched to a gene: 6. The CDR3 loop spans 13 amino acids. The CDR3 protein is CASSPQGEDGYTF. CDR3 nucleotide sequence: TGTGCCAGCAGTCCCCAGGGGGAAGATGGCTACACCTTC.